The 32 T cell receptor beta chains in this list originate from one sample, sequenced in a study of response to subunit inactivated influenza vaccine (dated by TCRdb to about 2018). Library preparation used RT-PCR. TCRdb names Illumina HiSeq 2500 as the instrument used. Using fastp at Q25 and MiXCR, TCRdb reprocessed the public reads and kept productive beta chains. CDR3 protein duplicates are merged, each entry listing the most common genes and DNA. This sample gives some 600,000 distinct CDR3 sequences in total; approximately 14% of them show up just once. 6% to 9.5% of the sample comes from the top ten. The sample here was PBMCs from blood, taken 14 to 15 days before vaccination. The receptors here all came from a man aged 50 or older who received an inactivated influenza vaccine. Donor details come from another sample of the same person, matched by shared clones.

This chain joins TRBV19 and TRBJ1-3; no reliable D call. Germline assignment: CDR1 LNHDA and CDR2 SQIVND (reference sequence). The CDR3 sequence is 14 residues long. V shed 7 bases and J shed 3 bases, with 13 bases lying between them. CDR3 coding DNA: TGTGCCAGTACCTCAGGTGCCGTTGGAAACACCATATATTTT. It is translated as CASTSGAVGNTIYF.

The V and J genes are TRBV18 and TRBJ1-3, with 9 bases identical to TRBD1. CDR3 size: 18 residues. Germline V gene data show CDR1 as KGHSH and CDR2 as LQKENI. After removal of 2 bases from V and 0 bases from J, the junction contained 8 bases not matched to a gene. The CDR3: CASSPITGTGNSGNTIYF. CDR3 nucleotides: TGTGCCAGCTCACCAATTACCGGGACAGGGAACTCTGGAAACACCATATATTTT.

The CDR3 protein is CASSYSIDPTGELFF. In DNA, the CDR3 is TGTGCCAGCAGTTACTCGATCGACCCCACCGGGGAGCTGTTTTTT. The rearrangement links TRBV6-5 to TRBJ2-2, with D hard to call. Germline V gene data show CDR1 as MNHEY and CDR2 as SVGAGI. Trimming left V 0 bases short and J 4 bases short, with 9 bases between. This CDR3 is built from 15 residues.

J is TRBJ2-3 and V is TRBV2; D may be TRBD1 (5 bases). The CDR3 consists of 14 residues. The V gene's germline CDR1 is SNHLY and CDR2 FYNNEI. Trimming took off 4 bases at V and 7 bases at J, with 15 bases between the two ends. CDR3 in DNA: TGTGCCAGCAGTGGAAGGTTGACAGCTAATACGCAGTATTTT. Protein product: CASSGRLTANTQYF.

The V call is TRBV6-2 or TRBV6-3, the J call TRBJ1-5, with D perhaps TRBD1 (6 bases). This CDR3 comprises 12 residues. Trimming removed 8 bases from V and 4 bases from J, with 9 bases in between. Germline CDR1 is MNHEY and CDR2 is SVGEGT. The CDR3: CASGRGNQPQHF. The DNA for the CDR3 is TGTGCCAGCGGGAGGGGGAATCAGCCCCAGCATTTT.

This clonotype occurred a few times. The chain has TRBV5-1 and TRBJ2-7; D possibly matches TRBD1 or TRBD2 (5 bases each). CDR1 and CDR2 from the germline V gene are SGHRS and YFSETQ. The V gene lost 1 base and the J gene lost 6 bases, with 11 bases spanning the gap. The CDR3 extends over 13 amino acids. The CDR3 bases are TGCGCCAGCAGCTTGCCTCAGGGAGCCGAGCAGTACTTC. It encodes CASSLPQGAEQYF.

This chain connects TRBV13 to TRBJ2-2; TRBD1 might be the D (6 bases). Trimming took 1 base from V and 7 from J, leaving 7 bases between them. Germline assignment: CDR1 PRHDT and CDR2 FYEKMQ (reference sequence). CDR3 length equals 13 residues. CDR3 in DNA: TGTGCCAGCAGCTTAGAGGGGGACGGGGAGCTGTTTTTT. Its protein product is CASSLEGDGELFF.

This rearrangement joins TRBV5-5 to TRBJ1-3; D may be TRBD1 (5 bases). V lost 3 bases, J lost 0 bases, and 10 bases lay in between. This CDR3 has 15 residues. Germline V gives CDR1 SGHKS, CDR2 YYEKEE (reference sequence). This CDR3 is CASSSAGRSGNTIYF. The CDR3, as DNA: TGTGCCAGCAGCTCTGCAGGGCGCTCTGGAAACACCATATATTTT.

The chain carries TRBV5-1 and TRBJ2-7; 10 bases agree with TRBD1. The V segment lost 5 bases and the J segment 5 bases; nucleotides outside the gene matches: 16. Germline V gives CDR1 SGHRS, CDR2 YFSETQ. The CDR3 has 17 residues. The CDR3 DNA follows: TGCGCCAGCAGTTCATGGAGTTCCGGGACAGGGGAGAACGAGCAGTACTTC. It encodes CASSSWSSGTGENEQYF.

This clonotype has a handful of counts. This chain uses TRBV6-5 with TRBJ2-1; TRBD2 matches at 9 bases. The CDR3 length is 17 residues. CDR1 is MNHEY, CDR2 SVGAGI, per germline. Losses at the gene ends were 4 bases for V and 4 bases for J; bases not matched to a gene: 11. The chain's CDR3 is CASSLILGGRVYNEQFF. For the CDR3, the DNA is TGTGCCAGCAGTTTAATCCTAGGCGGGAGGGTATACAATGAGCAGTTCTTC.

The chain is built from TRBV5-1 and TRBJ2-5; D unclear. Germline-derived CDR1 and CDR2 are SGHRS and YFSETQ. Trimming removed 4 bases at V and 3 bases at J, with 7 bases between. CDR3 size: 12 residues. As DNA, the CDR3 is TGCGCCAGCAGCCGTAACAAAGAGACCCAGTACTTC. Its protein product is CASSRNKETQYF. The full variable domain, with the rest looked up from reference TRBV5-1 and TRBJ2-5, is KAGVTQTPRYLIKTRGQQVTLSCSPISGHRSVSWYQQTPGQGLQFLFEYFSETQRNKGNFPGRFSGRQFSNSRSEMNVSTLELGDSALYLCASSRNKETQYFGPGTRLLVL.

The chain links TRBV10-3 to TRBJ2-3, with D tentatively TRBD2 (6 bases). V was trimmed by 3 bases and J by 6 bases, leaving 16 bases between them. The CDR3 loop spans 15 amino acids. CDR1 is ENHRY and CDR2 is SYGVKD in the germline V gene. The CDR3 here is CAISERTTPVDTQYF. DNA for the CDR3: TGTGCCATCAGTGAACGGACTACCCCAGTCGATACGCAGTATTTT.

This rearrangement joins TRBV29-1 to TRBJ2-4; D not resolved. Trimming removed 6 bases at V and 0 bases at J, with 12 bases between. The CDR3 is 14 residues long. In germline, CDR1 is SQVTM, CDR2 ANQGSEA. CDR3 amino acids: CSVGSGLAKNIQYF. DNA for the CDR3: TGCAGCGTCGGTTCCGGATTAGCCAAAAACATTCAGTACTTC.

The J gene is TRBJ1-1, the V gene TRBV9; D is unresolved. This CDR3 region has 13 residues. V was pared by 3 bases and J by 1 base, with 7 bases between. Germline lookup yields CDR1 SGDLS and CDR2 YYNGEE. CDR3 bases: TGTGCCAGCAGCGAGTCAGGGAACACTGAAGCTTTCTTT. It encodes CASSESGNTEAFF.

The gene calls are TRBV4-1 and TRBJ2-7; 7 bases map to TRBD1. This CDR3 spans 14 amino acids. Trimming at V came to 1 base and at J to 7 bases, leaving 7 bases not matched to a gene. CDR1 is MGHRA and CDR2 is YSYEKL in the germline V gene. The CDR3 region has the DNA TGCGCCAGCAGCCAAGCACAGGGGATGGGGGAGCAGTACTTC. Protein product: CASSQAQGMGEQYF.

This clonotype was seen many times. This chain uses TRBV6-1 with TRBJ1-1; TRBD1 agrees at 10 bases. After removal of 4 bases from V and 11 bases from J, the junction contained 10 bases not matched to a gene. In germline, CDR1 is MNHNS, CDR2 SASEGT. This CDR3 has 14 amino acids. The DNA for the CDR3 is TGTGCCAGCAGTGCCCAAGGACAGGGGGGATATGCTTTCTTT. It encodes CASSAQGQGGYAFF.

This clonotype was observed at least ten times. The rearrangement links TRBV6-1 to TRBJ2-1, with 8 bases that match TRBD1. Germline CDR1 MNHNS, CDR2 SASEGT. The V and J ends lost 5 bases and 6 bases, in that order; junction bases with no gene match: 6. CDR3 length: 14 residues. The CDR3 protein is CASSTPDRANEQFF. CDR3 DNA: TGTGCCAGCAGTACACCGGACAGGGCCAATGAGCAGTTCTTC.

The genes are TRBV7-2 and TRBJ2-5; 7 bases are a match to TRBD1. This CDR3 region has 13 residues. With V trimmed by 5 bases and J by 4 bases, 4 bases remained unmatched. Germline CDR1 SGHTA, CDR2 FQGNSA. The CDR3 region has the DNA TGTGCCAGCAGCCAAGGACAGGCAGAGACCCAGTACTTC. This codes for CASSQGQAETQYF.

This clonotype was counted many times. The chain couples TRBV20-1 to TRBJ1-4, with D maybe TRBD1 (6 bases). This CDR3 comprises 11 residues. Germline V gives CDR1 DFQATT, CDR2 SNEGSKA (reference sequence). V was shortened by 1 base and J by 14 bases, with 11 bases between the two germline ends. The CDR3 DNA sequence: TGCAGTGCTAGAGTCACAGGGTCGCTGTTTTTT. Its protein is CSARVTGSLFF.

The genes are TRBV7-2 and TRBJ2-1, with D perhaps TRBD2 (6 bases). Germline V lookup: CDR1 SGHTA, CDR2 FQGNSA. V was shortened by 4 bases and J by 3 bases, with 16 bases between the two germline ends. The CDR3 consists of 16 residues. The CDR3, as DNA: TGTGCCAGCAGCTGGGACCGGGACTTCAGCTACAATGAGCAGTTCTTC. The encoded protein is CASSWDRDFSYNEQFF. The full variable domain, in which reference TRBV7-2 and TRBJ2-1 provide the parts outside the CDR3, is GAGVSQSPSNKVTEKGKDVELRCDPISGHTALYWYRQSLGQGLEFLIYFQGNSAPDKSGLPSDRFSAERTGGSVSTLTIQRTQQEDSAVYLCASSWDRDFSYNEQFFGPGTRLTVL.

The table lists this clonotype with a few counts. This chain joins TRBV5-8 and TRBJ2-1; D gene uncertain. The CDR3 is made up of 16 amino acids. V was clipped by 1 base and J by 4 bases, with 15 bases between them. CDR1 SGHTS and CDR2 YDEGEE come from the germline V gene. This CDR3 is CASSLSFQEIYNEQFF. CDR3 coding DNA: TGTGCCAGCAGCTTGTCTTTCCAGGAGATTTACAATGAGCAGTTCTTC.

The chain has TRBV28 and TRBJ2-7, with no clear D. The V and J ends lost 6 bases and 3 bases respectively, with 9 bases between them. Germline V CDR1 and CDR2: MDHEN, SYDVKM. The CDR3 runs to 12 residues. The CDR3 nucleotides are TGTGCCAGCAGGGCGACAAACTACGAGCAGTACTTC. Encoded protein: CASRATNYEQYF.

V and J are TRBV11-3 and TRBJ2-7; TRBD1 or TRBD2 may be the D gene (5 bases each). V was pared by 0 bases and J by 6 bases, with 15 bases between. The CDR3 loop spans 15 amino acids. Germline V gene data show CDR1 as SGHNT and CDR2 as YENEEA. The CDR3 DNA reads TGTGCCAGCAGCTTAGAGTGGGGACCATTAGGCGAGCAGTACTTC. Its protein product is CASSLEWGPLGEQYF.

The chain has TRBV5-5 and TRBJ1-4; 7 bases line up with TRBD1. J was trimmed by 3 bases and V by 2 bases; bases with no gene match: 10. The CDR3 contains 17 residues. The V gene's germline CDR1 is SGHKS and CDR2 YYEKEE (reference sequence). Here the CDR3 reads CASSFSGGSTSNEKLFF. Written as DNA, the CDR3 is TGTGCCAGCAGCTTTTCAGGGGGATCGACGTCTAATGAAAAACTGTTTTTT. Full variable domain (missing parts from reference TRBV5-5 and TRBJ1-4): DAGVTQSPTHLIKTRGQQVTLRCSPISGHKSVSWYQQVLGQGPQFIFQYYEKEERGRGNFPDRFSARQFPNYSSELNVNALLLGDSALYLCASSFSGGSTSNEKLFFGSGTQLSVL.

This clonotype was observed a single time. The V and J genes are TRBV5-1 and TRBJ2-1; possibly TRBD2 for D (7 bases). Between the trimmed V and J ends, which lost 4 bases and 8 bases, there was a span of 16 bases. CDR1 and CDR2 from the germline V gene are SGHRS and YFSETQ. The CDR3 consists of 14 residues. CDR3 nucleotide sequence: TGCGCCAGCAGCCCATTCGGCGGGGGCCATGAGCAGTTCTTC. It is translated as CASSPFGGGHEQFF.

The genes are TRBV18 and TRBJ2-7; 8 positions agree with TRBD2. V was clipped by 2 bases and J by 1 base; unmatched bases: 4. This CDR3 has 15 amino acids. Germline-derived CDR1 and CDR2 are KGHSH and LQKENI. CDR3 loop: CASSPTSGKSYEQYF. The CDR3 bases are TGTGCCAGCTCACCAACTAGCGGTAAATCCTACGAGCAGTACTTC.

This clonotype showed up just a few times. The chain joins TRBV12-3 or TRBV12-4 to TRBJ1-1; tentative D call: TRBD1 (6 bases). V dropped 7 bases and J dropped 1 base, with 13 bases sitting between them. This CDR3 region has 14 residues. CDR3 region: CASKRVQGNTEAFF. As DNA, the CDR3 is TGTGCCAGCAAAAGGGTACAGGGGAACACTGAAGCTTTCTTT.

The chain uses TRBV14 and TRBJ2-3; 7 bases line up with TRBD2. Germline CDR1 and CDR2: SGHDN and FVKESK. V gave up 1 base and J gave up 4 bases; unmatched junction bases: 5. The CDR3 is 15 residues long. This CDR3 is CASSQGRGRADTQYF. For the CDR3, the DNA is TGTGCCAGCAGCCAAGGTCGGGGGAGGGCAGATACGCAGTATTTT.

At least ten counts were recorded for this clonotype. In DNA, the CDR3 is TGTGCCAGCAGTTACCCCACGAGGGGGACTAGCGGGAGTATTAGCAACAATGAGCAGTTCTTC. It codes for CASSYPTRGTSGSISNNEQFF. The J gene is TRBJ2-1, the V gene TRBV6-2 or TRBV6-3; 14 nucleotides match TRBD2. Germline loops: CDR1 MNHEY, CDR2 SVGEGT. Trimming removed 2 bases from V and 5 bases from J; junction bases left unmatched: 17. This CDR3 contains 21 residues.

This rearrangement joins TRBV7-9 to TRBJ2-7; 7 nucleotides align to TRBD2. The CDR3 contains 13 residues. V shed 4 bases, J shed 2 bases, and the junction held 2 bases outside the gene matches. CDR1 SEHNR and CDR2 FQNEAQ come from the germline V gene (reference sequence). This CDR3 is CASSSREAYEQYF. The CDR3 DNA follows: TGTGCCAGCAGCTCCCGGGAGGCCTACGAGCAGTACTTC.

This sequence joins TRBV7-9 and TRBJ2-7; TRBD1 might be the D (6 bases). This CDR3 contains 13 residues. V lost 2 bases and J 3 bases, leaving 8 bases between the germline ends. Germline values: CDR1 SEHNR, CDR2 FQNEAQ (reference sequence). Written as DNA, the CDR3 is TGTGCCAGCAGCTTATTGGACAGCTACGAGCAGTACTTC. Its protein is CASSLLDSYEQYF.

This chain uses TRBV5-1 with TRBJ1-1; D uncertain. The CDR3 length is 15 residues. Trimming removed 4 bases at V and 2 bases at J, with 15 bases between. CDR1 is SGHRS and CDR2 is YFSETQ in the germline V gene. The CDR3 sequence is CASSRVWEGNTEAFF. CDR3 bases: TGCGCCAGCAGCCGTGTTTGGGAGGGAAACACTGAAGCTTTCTTT. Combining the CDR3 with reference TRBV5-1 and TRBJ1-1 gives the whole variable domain KAGVTQTPRYLIKTRGQQVTLSCSPISGHRSVSWYQQTPGQGLQFLFEYFSETQRNKGNFPGRFSGRQFSNSRSEMNVSTLELGDSALYLCASSRVWEGNTEAFFGQGTRLTVV.